The 22 T cell receptor beta chains given below trace back to one sample, sequenced in a study of blood T cell repertoires in COVID-19. Clones were sequenced by immunoSEQ multiplex PCR, and TCRdb holds only the in-frame ones, with some missing. Among roughly 220,000 clones listed, about 85% were seen once. The specimen sequenced was peripheral blood. The receptors stem from a woman aged 55-70 years who had recovered from COVID-19.

The chain employs TRBV5-6 and TRBJ1-4; 7 bases align to TRBD1. CDR3 length equals 14 residues. The V and J ends lost 4 bases and 7 bases, in that order; junction bases with no gene match: 7. Germline V gene data show CDR1 as SGHDT and CDR2 as YYEEEE. The DNA of the CDR3 is TGTGCCAGCAGCAAAACAGGGGTTAGTGAAAAACTGTTTTTT. It translates to CASSKTGVSEKLFF.

V usage is TRBV2 and J usage is TRBJ2-4; TRBD2 aligns across 9 bases. V lost 11 bases and J lost 0; bases outside the gene matches: 20. This CDR3 region has 19 residues. Germline lookup yields CDR1 SNHLY and CDR2 FYNNEI. The CDR3 nucleotides are TGTGCCTCTACAGGGTCTATAATAGCGGGAGATCTAGCCAAAAACATTCAGTACTTC. This encodes CASTGSIIAGDLAKNIQYF.

The chain combines TRBV19 with TRBJ1-5, with D maybe TRBD1 (6 bases). This CDR3 has 16 residues. The V gene's germline CDR1 is LNHDA and CDR2 SQIVND (reference sequence). Trimming removed 8 bases at V and 3 bases at J, with 20 bases between. The CDR3 spells CASSTGFVSDNQPQHF. The CDR3 DNA reads TGTGCCAGTTCTACAGGGTTCGTTTCGGACAATCAGCCCCAGCATTTT.

The chain joins TRBV5-1 to TRBJ2-3; D uncertain. Per germline, CDR1 SGHRS and CDR2 YFSETQ. The CDR3 is 14 residues long. Trimming stripped 0 bases from V and 0 bases from J, with 5 bases between. The CDR3 protein is CASSLGASTDTQYF. The CDR3 nucleotides are TGCGCCAGCAGCTTGGGGGCGAGCACAGATACGCAGTATTTT.

The V gene is TRBV12-3 or TRBV12-4, the J gene TRBJ1-3; D possibly corresponds to TRBD1 (5 bases). CDR3 length equals 12 residues. Trimming took 6 bases from V and 4 from J, leaving 7 bases between them. CDR3 nucleotide sequence: TGTGCCAGCAGCTACAGGGGAAACACCATATATTTT. Its protein is CASSYRGNTIYF.

The CDR3 here is CASSLVRQNTEAFF. The CDR3 DNA is TGTGCCAGCAGCTTGGTGCGGCAGAACACTGAAGCTTTCTTT. The V and J genes are TRBV5-4 and TRBJ1-1; D unresolved. Germline CDR1 is SGHNT and CDR2 is YYREEE (reference sequence). Trimming took off 0 bases at V and 1 base at J, with 7 bases between the two ends. There are 14 residues in the CDR3.

The chain has TRBV18 and TRBJ1-5; D gene ambiguous. This CDR3 region has 15 residues. V lost 3 bases and J lost 7, with 16 bases in between. From germline, CDR1 is KGHSH and CDR2 LQKENI. CDR3 bases: TGTGCCAGCTCACCTACGCACAGTGGGCAGCAGCCCCAGCATTTT. It specifies CASSPTHSGQQPQHF.

The chain recombines TRBV4-3 with TRBJ2-1, with D unresolved. There are 16 residues in the CDR3. CDR1 and CDR2 (germline): LGHNA, YSLEER. Trimming removed 1 base at V and 0 bases at J, with 10 bases between. CDR3 sequence: CASSQAAQSSYNEQFF. CDR3 DNA sequence: TGCGCCAGCAGCCAAGCAGCGCAGAGCTCCTACAATGAGCAGTTCTTC.

The chain combines TRBV6-5 with TRBJ2-3, with D perhaps matching TRBD2 (7 bases). Germline CDR1 is MNHEY and CDR2 is SVGAGI. This CDR3 spans 14 amino acids. The V end was cut by 8 bases, the J end by 0 bases, with 12 bases between. Here the CDR3 DNA reads TGTGCCAGCGGAGGGGGGGCTAGCACAGATACGCAGTATTTT. The encoded protein is CASGGGASTDTQYF.

The J gene is TRBJ1-3, the V gene TRBV16; 7 bases are shared with TRBD1. The CDR3 sequence is 13 residues long. The V and J ends lost 2 bases and 6 bases, in that order; junction bases with no gene match: 1. Germline-derived CDR1 and CDR2 are KGHSY and FQNENV. CDR3 sequence: CASSQGTENTIYF. The CDR3 bases are TGTGCCAGCAGCCAAGGGACAGAAAACACCATATATTTT.

The chain links TRBV6-5 to TRBJ1-2, with a weak D call TRBD1 (6 bases). This CDR3 spans 14 amino acids. From germline, CDR1 is MNHEY and CDR2 SVGAGI. Trimming stripped 6 bases from V and 1 base from J, with 12 bases between. The DNA for the CDR3 is TGTGCCAGCAGCCTGCGACAGGATAACTATGGCTACACCTTC. Its translation is CASSLRQDNYGYTF.

The rearrangement joins TRBV24-1 to TRBJ1-1; D is unresolved. V was trimmed by 7 bases and J by 5 bases, leaving 10 bases between them. CDR1 and CDR2 from the germline V gene are KGHDR and SFDVKD. The length of the CDR3 is 12 residues. CDR3 loop: CATRPRRTEAFF. DNA of the CDR3: TGTGCCACCAGGCCCCGGCGGACTGAAGCTTTCTTT.

A few counts support this clone. The rearrangement joins TRBV5-1 to TRBJ1-3; D might be TRBD1 (5 bases). Germline-derived CDR1 and CDR2 are SGHRS and YFSETQ. V was trimmed by 4 bases and J by 2 bases, leaving 16 bases between them. This CDR3 comprises 16 residues. CDR3 region: CASSTDPGGPGNTIYF. CDR3 bases: TGCGCCAGCAGCACCGACCCGGGGGGTCCTGGAAACACCATATATTTT. The variable domain in full, completed from reference TRBV5-1 and TRBJ1-3, reads KAGVTQTPRYLIKTRGQQVTLSCSPISGHRSVSWYQQTPGQGLQFLFEYFSETQRNKGNFPGRFSGRQFSNSRSEMNVSTLELGDSALYLCASSTDPGGPGNTIYFGEGSWLTVV.

A remark on this clone: This sample also contains other DNA sequences that code for the same CDR3. The genes are TRBV6-5 and TRBJ2-7, with 10 bases that match TRBD1. Germline loops: CDR1 MNHEY, CDR2 SVGAGI. Unmatched junction bases numbered 5, after V lost 5 bases and J lost 4 bases. The length of the CDR3 is 14 residues. For the CDR3, the DNA is TGTGCCAGCAGTCCCCGACAGGGGGCTTACGAGCAGTACTTC. It encodes CASSPRQGAYEQYF.

The chain combines TRBV27 with TRBJ2-1, with D possibly TRBD1 on 6 matching bases. This CDR3 region has 17 residues. The V end was cut by 5 bases, the J end by 9 bases, with 26 bases between. The germline V gene has CDR1 MNHEY and CDR2 SMNVEV (reference sequence). The CDR3 sequence: CASSPTAPWGRRPEQFF. DNA for the CDR3: TGTGCCAGCAGTCCCACCGCCCCCTGGGGGCGCCGACCTGAGCAGTTCTTC.

The CDR3 nucleotides are TGTGCCAGCAGCGACAGGGATACGCAGTATTTT. It yields the protein CASSDRDTQYF. V and J are TRBV3-1 (or the pseudogene TRBV3-2) and TRBJ2-3, with D possibly TRBD1 on 6 matching bases. Germline V gene data show CDR1 as LGHDT and CDR2 as YNNKEL (reference sequence). V lost 5 bases to trimming and J lost 6 bases, with 6 bases between them. This CDR3 is 11 amino acids long.

This clone was detected a few times. The rearrangement uses TRBV19 and TRBJ1-5; D may be TRBD1 (5 bases). This CDR3 region has 15 residues. V was cut by 1 base and J by 2 bases, with 9 bases left in between. Germline CDR1 is LNHDA and CDR2 is SQIVND (reference sequence). Written as DNA, the CDR3 is TGTGCCAGTAGTATAGCAGAACAGGGCAATCAGCCCCAGCATTTT. Translation: CASSIAEQGNQPQHF.

The V call is TRBV7-2, the J call TRBJ1-2; weak D call: TRBD1 (5 bases). CDR3 size: 14 residues. The V gene's germline CDR1 is SGHTA and CDR2 FQGNSA. Trimming shortened V by 3 bases and J by 5 bases, and 13 bases separated the two germline ends. CDR3 sequence: CASSFLGGSYGYTF. The CDR3 bases are TGTGCCAGCAGCTTTTTGGGGGGGTCATATGGCTACACCTTC.

This sequence joins TRBV29-1 and TRBJ2-3, with 8 bases matching TRBD1. This CDR3 has 13 residues. With V trimmed by 4 bases and J by 4 bases, 4 bases remained unmatched. Germline V CDR1 and CDR2: SQVTM, ANQGSEA. The CDR3 region has the DNA TGCAGCGTTGGACGACAGGGGCCAGATACGCAGTATTTT. It specifies CSVGRQGPDTQYF.

The chain couples TRBV12-3 or TRBV12-4 to TRBJ1-1; a weak D match, TRBD1 (6 bases). The CDR3 contains 12 residues. V was trimmed by 6 bases and J by 10 bases, leaving 15 bases between them. For the CDR3, the DNA is TGTGCCAGCAGAAACAGGGAACCCCGAGCTTTCTTT. Amino acid sequence: CASRNREPRAFF.

The gene calls are TRBV29-1 and TRBJ1-1, with 12 bases aligning to TRBD1. CDR3 size: 13 residues. V gave up 7 bases and J gave up 3 bases; unmatched junction bases: 3. Germline assignment: CDR1 SQVTM and CDR2 ANQGSEA. The CDR3 here is CSAGTGGYTEAFF. The DNA of the CDR3 is TGCAGCGCCGGGACAGGGGGCTACACTGAAGCTTTCTTT.

V gene TRBV11-2 combines with J gene TRBJ1-1; D is ambiguous. V was cut by 4 bases and J by 2 bases, with 11 bases left in between. Germline V gene data show CDR1 as SGHAT and CDR2 as FQNNGV. The length of the CDR3 is 14 residues. The CDR3 region has the DNA TGTGCCAGCAGCTCAGATGGAGCCAACACTGAAGCTTTCTTT. This codes for CASSSDGANTEAFF.